A few counts support the clone carrying this T cell receptor beta chain. Assay used: immunoSEQ multiplex PCR; TCRdb lists only in-frame clones, some missing. The sample consists of roughly 200,000 clones, 90% to 95% of them appearing once. This entry comes from a study of T cell responses to AZD1222 COVID-19 vaccine. This TCR was sampled from an adult who received the AZD1222 COVID-19 vaccine. The source was peripheral blood, collected 28 days after the second AZD1222 dose.

CDR3 loop: CASSPGQGSNQPQHF. CDR3 DNA: TGTGCCAGCTCACCAGGACAGGGCAGCAATCAGCCCCAGCATTTT. The gene calls are TRBV18 and TRBJ1-5, with 8 positions matching TRBD1. CDR1 KGHSH and CDR2 LQKENI come from the germline V gene. The J segment lost 1 base and the V segment lost 2 bases, leaving 1 base of the junction unmatched. CDR3 length: 15 amino acids. Full variable domain (missing parts from reference TRBV18 and TRBJ1-5): NAGVMQNPRHLVRRRGQEARLRCSPMKGHSHVYWYRQLPEEGLKFMVYLQKENIIDESGMPKERFSAEFPKEGPSILRIQQVVRGDSAAYFCASSPGQGSNQPQHFGDGTRLSIL.